The clone carrying this TCR beta chain appeared a few times. The data are from a study of T-cell reconstitution after alpha-beta-depleted transplantation in children. CDR1 and CDR2 from the germline V gene are DFQATT and SNEGSKA (reference sequence). Trimming removed 3 bases from V and 7 bases from J, with 12 bases in between. The CDR3 spans 13 residues. For TCRbeta, the library was prepared with unique molecular identifiers. TCRdb re-derived calls from the PCR reads in MiXCR, one entry per CDR3 protein. The table lists 250,000 to 300,000 distinct CDR3 sequences, around 9.6% of them singletons. Sequencing was performed on PBMCs from the stem cell graft donor, taken from the stem cell graft. The chain links TRBV20-1 to TRBJ1-4; maybe TRBD1 (6 bases). The receptor's source is a human donor who donated a stem cell graft to a child with SCID. CDR3 in amino acids: CSASEQGGEKLFF. The CDR3, as DNA: TGCAGTGCTAGCGAACAGGGTGGTGAAAAACTGTTTTTT.